What follows are 16 T cell receptor beta chains derived from one specimen sequenced in a study of T cells after yellow fever vaccination. TCRdb passed the 5' RACE reads through MiXCR, listing each CDR3 protein once. The profile shows around 310,000 distinct CDR3 sequences, 3.6% of them singletons. Sequenced material: PBMCs, taken on the day of the yellow fever booster vaccination. Receptor source: a man aged 18 to 30 who received the YFV17D yellow fever vaccine.

The rearrangement uses TRBV3-1 and TRBJ1-4, with unresolved D. V gave up 7 bases and J gave up 5 bases, with 8 bases separating them. The V gene's germline CDR1 is LGHDT and CDR2 YNNKEL (reference sequence). This CDR3 has 12 amino acids. In DNA, the CDR3 is TGTGCCAGCAAGAGACGGAATGAAAAACTGTTTTTT. It yields the protein CASKRRNEKLFF. The variable domain in full, completed from reference TRBV3-1 and TRBJ1-4, reads DTAVSQTPKYLVTQMGNDKSIKCEQNLGHDTMYWYKQDSKKFLKIMFSYNNKELIINETVPNRFSPKSPDKAHLNLHINSLELGDSAVYFCASKRRNEKLFFGSGTQLSVL.

This clonotype was recorded at least ten times. This chain links TRBV10-3 with TRBJ2-5; 8 bases map to TRBD2. The ends lost 5 bases at V and 5 bases at J; junction bases unmatched: 7. Germline CDR1 ENHRY, CDR2 SYGVKD. This CDR3 has 14 residues. The chain's CDR3 is CAISSGGARETQYF. The DNA of the CDR3 is TGTGCCATCAGTTCCGGGGGGGCCAGGGAGACCCAGTACTTC.

This clonotype was found many times. V gene TRBV2 combines with J gene TRBJ2-7; D call uncertain. Germline CDR1 and CDR2: SNHLY and FYNNEI. This CDR3 spans 13 amino acids. With 5 bases removed from V and 7 bases from J, the gap between germline ends came to 15 bases. The CDR3, as DNA: TGTGCCAGCAGTCGAACCCCGGCTGGGGAGCAGTACGTC. It translates to CASSRTPAGEQYV.

Only a few counts were recorded for this clonotype. The chain uses TRBV7-9 and TRBJ1-1; 9 nucleotides align to TRBD1. The CDR3 totals 18 residues. Germline V gene lookup returns CDR1 SEHNR and CDR2 FQNEAQ (reference sequence). Trimming removed 5 bases from V and 1 base from J; junction bases left unmatched: 14. DNA for the CDR3: TGTGCCAGCAGCCCCTGGACAGGGGCCATAGGGAGGAACACTGAAGCTTTCTTT. Translation: CASSPWTGAIGRNTEAFF.

This clonotype was recorded at least ten times. This chain links TRBV7-3 with TRBJ2-5; a possible D gene is TRBD1 (6 bases). The germline V and J ends were trimmed by 3 bases and 4 bases, with 15 bases remaining between them. Looked up from germline, CDR1 is SGHTA and CDR2 is FQGTGA. CDR3 length: 15 amino acids. In nucleotides, the CDR3 is TGTGCCAGCAGCTTGCTACCGGGACAAATAGAGACCCAGTACTTC. This codes for CASSLLPGQIETQYF.

This clonotype was seen only a few times. The V gene is TRBV24-1, the J gene TRBJ1-6, with D possibly being TRBD1 (6 bases). V gave up 5 bases and J gave up 9 bases, with 16 bases separating them. This CDR3 is built from 15 residues. The germline V gene has CDR1 KGHDR and CDR2 SFDVKD. The CDR3 DNA is TGTGCCACCAGTGCCCTGGACAGTGAGGCTTCACCCCTCCACTTT. Its translation is CATSALDSEASPLHF.

The chain combines TRBV10-3 with TRBJ1-4; the D is unclear. The V end was cut by 0 bases, the J end by 0 bases, with 8 bases between. Germline loops: CDR1 ENHRY, CDR2 SYGVKD. The CDR3 contains 16 residues. The CDR3 DNA reads TGTGCCATCAGTGAGTCGAGAGATTCAACTAATGAAAAACTGTTTTTT. It is translated as CAISESRDSTNEKLFF.

This clonotype showed up just a few times. The chain is built from TRBV12-3 or TRBV12-4 and TRBJ2-5; no clear D. The ends were cut back, 5 bases at V and 3 bases at J, with 10 bases in the middle. This CDR3 has 13 residues. The CDR3 sequence: CASSPGLKETQYF. In nucleotides, the CDR3 is TGTGCCAGCAGTCCAGGATTGAAAGAGACCCAGTACTTC.

This clonotype was counted ten times or more. J is TRBJ2-2 and V is TRBV30; D uncertain. V was pared by 3 bases and J by 5 bases, with 7 bases between. Germline V gives CDR1 GTSNPN, CDR2 SVGIG (reference sequence). The CDR3 is 12 amino acids. Written as DNA, the CDR3 is TGTGCCTGGAGCGGCCCAACCGGGGAGCTGTTTTTT. Residues: CAWSGPTGELFF. The whole variable domain, remainder taken from reference TRBV30 and TRBJ2-2, is SQTIHQWPATLVQPVGSPLSLECTVEGTSNPNLYWYRQAAGRGLQLLFYSVGIGQISSEVPQNLSASRPQDRQFILSSKKLLLSDSGFYLCAWSGPTGELFFGEGSRLTVL.

This chain connects TRBV10-3 to TRBJ1-1; maybe TRBD1 (6 bases). Trimming took off 5 bases at V and 4 bases at J, with 20 bases between the two ends. This CDR3 comprises 16 residues. Germline values: CDR1 ENHRY, CDR2 SYGVKD. CDR3 DNA sequence: TGTGCCATCAGTCCGGCCTCTCGGAGGGGGAGCACTGAAGCTTTCTTT. Translation: CAISPASRRGSTEAFF.

This clonotype was seen more than once but under ten times. J is TRBJ1-1 and V is TRBV19; D gene uncertain. CDR3 length equals 15 residues. Germline V CDR1 and CDR2: LNHDA, SQIVND (reference sequence). Trimming removed 5 bases from V and 2 bases from J, with 15 bases in between. The DNA of the CDR3 is TGTGCCAGTAGTCCCCTCCAGGCATCTAACACTGAAGCTTTCTTT. It is translated as CASSPLQASNTEAFF.

This clonotype has ten or more counts. The chain uses TRBV6-2 or TRBV6-3 and TRBJ2-1; TRBD2 aligns across 12 bases. Germline V gene lookup returns CDR1 MNHEY and CDR2 SVGEGT. Unmatched junction bases numbered 16, after V lost 6 bases and J lost 1 base. This CDR3 comprises 20 residues. As DNA, the CDR3 is TGTGCCAGCAGCCTGGGGGCTAGCGGGGGGGCCAGCGGATCCTACAATGAGCAGTTCTTC. Encoded protein: CASSLGASGGASGSYNEQFF.

This clonotype was seen only a few times. The chain links TRBV5-4 to TRBJ2-2; 8 bases fit TRBD1. Germline CDR1 and CDR2: SGHNT and YYREEE (reference sequence). V trimming: 3 bases; J trimming: 5 bases; junction bases outside the gene matches: 12. This CDR3 is built from 17 residues. CDR3 bases: TGTGCCAGCAGCTGGGGACCGGGACAGGAAGAGACCGGGGAGCTGTTTTTT. This codes for CASSWGPGQEETGELFF.

This clonotype was seen at least ten times. The rearrangement links TRBV29-1 to TRBJ2-1; D not certain. The V end was cut by 4 bases, the J end by 0 bases, with 16 bases between. The CDR3 is 16 amino acids. Germline values: CDR1 SQVTM, CDR2 ANQGSEA. CDR3 residues: CSVGERPKSSYNEQFF. In DNA form, the CDR3 reads TGCAGCGTTGGTGAGCGACCTAAGAGCTCCTACAATGAGCAGTTCTTC.

This clonotype has only a few counts. The chain combines TRBV20-1 with TRBJ1-2; D uncertain. The CDR3 covers 9 residues. V was clipped by 5 bases and J by 8 bases, with 6 bases between them. CDR1 is DFQATT and CDR2 is SNEGSKA in the germline V gene (reference sequence). Here the CDR3 reads CSAGRGYTF. In nucleotides, the CDR3 is TGCAGTGCTGGCAGGGGCTACACCTTC.

This clonotype was counted many times. The chain combines TRBV5-1 with TRBJ2-7; 8 nucleotides match TRBD2. The CDR3 runs to 13 residues. Germline V lookup: CDR1 SGHRS, CDR2 YFSETQ. Losses at the gene ends were 4 bases for V and 4 bases for J; bases not matched to a gene: 4. CDR3 DNA sequence: TGCGCCAGCAGCCCGCCGGGAGGGTACGAGCAGTACTTC. Residues: CASSPPGGYEQYF.